The source of this TCR beta chain is a study of early T cells in non-severe SARS-CoV-2 infection. TCRdb independently ran MiXCR on the 5' RACE reads; one entry per CDR3 protein. The sample has 70,000 to 95,000 distinct CDR3 sequences; 11% to 15% are singletons. Germline values: CDR1 SQVTM, CDR2 ANQGSEA. Trimming removed 3 bases at V and 1 base at J, with 11 bases between. The length of the CDR3 is 14 residues. This clonotype was counted a few times. The TCR was taken from an adult who was a healthcare worker with PCR-confirmed SARS-CoV-2 infection or an uninfected control (not recorded which). Material: whole blood. This chain connects TRBV29-1 to TRBJ2-3; D gene uncertain. The CDR3 reads CSVDRTTGTDTQYF. For the CDR3, the DNA is TGCAGCGTTGATCGGACGACGGGCACAGATACGCAGTATTTT.